This TCR beta chain was obtained from a study of shared clonotypes between healthy human individuals. Deep-level running was used for the assay. Original data processing: Filtering of immunoSEQ junctional sequences could not match full-length read filtering. Clones were read by immunoSEQ multiplex PCR, and TCRdb kept only the in-frame ones, dropping some. From that table come the V and J calls and clone size; the DNA was used to work out D and trimming. The table lists 2.3 million or so clones, 90% to 95% of them singletons, with under 0.45% in the top ten. Only Caucasian adults living in Nashville, Tennessee served as donors. Investigators divided CD4+ cells into CD45RA+ naive and CD45RA-negative memory subsets. This CDR3 has 16 residues. Germline CDR1 and CDR2: SSHAT and FNYEAQ (reference sequence). The V gene lost 0 bases and the J gene lost 5 bases, with 14 bases spanning the gap.

J is TRBJ2-1 and V is TRBV7-7; tentatively, D is TRBD1 or TRBD2 (6 bases each). This sequence originates from a man aged 18 to 29 in good health. Some clones in this sample may be carry-over from other donors' samples. Input material: naive CD4+ T cells from PBMCs. Noted subset: CD45RA+ positively selected. Here the CDR3 reads CASSLAGGQGNNEQFF. The CDR3 region has the DNA TGTGCCAGCAGCTTAGCGGGGGGCCAGGGGAACAATGAGCAGTTCTTC. Based on the CDR3 plus reference TRBV7-7 and TRBJ2-1, the full variable domain is GAGVSQSPRYKVTKRGQDVTLRCDPISSHATLYWYQQALGQGPEFLTYFNYEAQPDKSGLPSDRFSAERPEGSISTLTIQRTEQRDSAMYRCASSLAGGQGNNEQFFGPGTRLTVL.